This TCR beta chain is from a study of T cell repertoires in cytomegalovirus infection. TCRdb reprocessed the reads with MiXCR, giving one entry per CDR3 protein. The sample lists 350,000 to 400,000 distinct CDR3 sequences, about 32% occurring once. On this clonotype itself: Antigen unknown.

The germline V gene has CDR1 SGHDT and CDR2 YYEEEE. V shed 2 bases and J 10 bases; nucleotides not matched to a gene: 6. This CDR3 is built from 13 residues. The sample in question was cultured PBMCs, obtained from culture after CMV antigen stimulation. This sequence was found in a human donor in good health (CMV status not recorded). Some clones in this sample may be carry-over from other donors' samples. The rearrangement links TRBV5-6 to TRBJ2-1, with 7 bases aligning to TRBD2. CDR3 sequence reads: CASSFVPGLEQFF. The CDR3 region has the DNA TGTGCCAGCAGCTTCGTTCCGGGACTAGAGCAGTTCTTC.